A selection of T cell receptor beta chains follows, all from one sample in a study of OX40 agonist ivuxolimab in advanced cancers. Only in-frame clones appear in the TCRdb table, and some are missing; sequencing was by immunoSEQ multiplex PCR. The sample has tens of thousands of clones; 84% are singletons. The material sequenced was CD4+ or CD8+ T cells sorted from blood, taken in a trial of the OX40 agonist ivuxolimab. These TCRs come from an adult with an advanced solid tumor such as melanoma, head and neck, liver or kidney cancer. Both conserved end residues are part of each CDR3.

V | CDR3
TRBV7-9 | CASSLPGLDGSYEQYF
TRBV6-5 | CASSGTAGNTIYF
TRBV5-1 | CASSQTSGRANEQFF
TRBV10-2 | CASSDTSGSVKETQYF
TRBV18 | CASSQEGTFTGELFF
TRBV7-2 | CASSLGANHETQYF
TRBV5-8 | CASSRTKNSPLHF
TRBV19 | CASRAVADTQYF
TRBV27 | CASSFGRGRRSDTQYF
TRBV19 | CASSIGINSNQPQHF
TRBV7-2 | CASSLAGRSYEQYF
TRBV19 | CASGQLAGGRGTDTQYF
TRBV6-6 | CASRGGTGQSEQYF
TRBV6-1 | CASVVIDTQYF
TRBV11-1 | CASSSATGATGELFF
TRBV7-2 | CASSLRTSGTDTQYF
TRBV28 | CASSFSVLSEDQYF
TRBV5-1 | CASSHTHEGNEQFF
TRBV11-1 | CASSFRLAGETQYF
TRBV19 | CASSSGQATDTQYF
TRBV19 | CASSILAGGTDTQYF
TRBV19 | CASSIDSQGNQPQHF
TRBV19 | CASSIRGTSGIYNEQFF
TRBV2 | CASPEIAGGTDTQYF
TRBV6-5 | CASSYSGRGDSPLHF
TRBV7-9 | CASSLGRGQGSEAFF
TRBV18 | CASSSSGTEGYGYTF
TRBV13 | CASKATSRYQETQYF
TRBV19 | CASSTSSGTDTQYF
TRBV5-1 | CASSWGLAGLNEQFF
TRBV4-3 | CASSQESGVGGRPAFEQFF
TRBV19 | CASSARTGINQPQHF
TRBV7-3 | CASSLGLQGGSDTQYF
TRBV5-5 | CASSHLFRDRVTTDTQYF
TRBV7-8 | CASSLPQGQGRGNEQFF
TRBV29-1 | CSVEMLAGASYEQYF
TRBV6-1 | CASSDGLAGVNNEQFF
TRBV19 | CASTPGFRTSGSDEGADTQYF
TRBV28 | CARPPGVYEQYF
TRBV2 | CASFRDRGLEKLFF
TRBV7-3 | CASSLGVAGDEQYF
TRBV5-1 | CASSDTGLNTGELFF
TRBV20-1 | CSARERSYTF
TRBV4-3 | CASSQTTGFTYEQYF
TRBV5-1 | CASSRSLAGDTQYF
TRBV25-1 | CASSGDGRGQTQYF
TRBV5-1 | CASSLMDTNTEAFF
TRBV19 | CASSIPGSISYEQYF
TRBV29-1 | CSVRTGLDTEAFF
TRBV7-6 | CASSRLAVETQYF
TRBV29-1 | CSVEIIRRGEQYF
TRBV5-6 | CASSFPGTVPNIQYF
TRBV5-1 | CASSPGFGTGGTDTQYF
TRBV19 | CASSPRDTLANYGYTF
TRBV19 | CASRVDGNNQPQHF
TRBV5-6 | CASRRLAESSTDTQYF
TRBV5-1 | CASSLGGSDQPQHF